This TCR beta chain was captured in a study of cytomegalovirus exposure and HLA in healthy donors. Study observations and caveats: 16,951 TCR beta sequences were associated with HLA alleles at 0.05 false discovery rate in a later analysis.

The PCR made use of 60 Vbeta and 13 Jbeta primers. Profiled with immunoSEQ multiplex PCR; TCRdb holds only in-frame clones, not every one. The sample has 200,000 or so clones, 80% to 85% seen once. Details on this clone: Its antigen is currently unknown. Other DNA sequences within the sample encode an identical CDR3.

This CDR3 is 15 amino acids long. Germline lookup yields CDR1 MNHNS and CDR2 SASEGT. Trimming stripped 9 bases from V and 0 bases from J, with 16 bases between. Material: PBMCs. The chain recombines TRBV6-1 with TRBJ2-3, with D perhaps TRBD2 (6 bases). The origin of this receptor is a boy between 10 and 17 years old in good health and CMV-seronegative. DNA of the CDR3: TGTGCCAGTAGTCCGCCGGGACTGAGCACAGATACGCAGTATTTT. This encodes CASSPPGLSTDTQYF.